This TCR beta chain was sequenced in a study of cytomegalovirus exposure and HLA in healthy donors. Overall study findings and caveats: The majority of CMV-associated TCR beta chains were reported as apparently HLA-restricted in a later analysis. When analyzed later, a missense DCLRE1C variant was found to be linked to TCR beta V- and J-gene trimming. Likely technical artifact: a cluster of highly shared sequence variants.

This clone was recorded only once. What it binds is not known. In the PCR, 60 Vbeta and 13 Jbeta primers were used. TCRdb's copy holds only in-frame clones and misses some; the assay was immunoSEQ multiplex PCR. Among about 55,000 clones listed, about 67% were seen once. This CDR3 is 13 amino acids long. V was trimmed by 5 bases and J by 6 bases, leaving 13 bases between them. Per germline, CDR1 SGHVS and CDR2 FQNEAQ. The receptor was isolated from a man between 40 and 49 years old in good health and CMV-seropositive. The sample comprised PBMCs. The V and J genes are TRBV7-8 and TRBJ1-2; D gene unclear. CDR3 loop: CASSSRRADGYTF. In nucleotides, the CDR3 is TGTGCCAGCAGCAGTCGGCGGGCCGATGGCTACACCTTC.